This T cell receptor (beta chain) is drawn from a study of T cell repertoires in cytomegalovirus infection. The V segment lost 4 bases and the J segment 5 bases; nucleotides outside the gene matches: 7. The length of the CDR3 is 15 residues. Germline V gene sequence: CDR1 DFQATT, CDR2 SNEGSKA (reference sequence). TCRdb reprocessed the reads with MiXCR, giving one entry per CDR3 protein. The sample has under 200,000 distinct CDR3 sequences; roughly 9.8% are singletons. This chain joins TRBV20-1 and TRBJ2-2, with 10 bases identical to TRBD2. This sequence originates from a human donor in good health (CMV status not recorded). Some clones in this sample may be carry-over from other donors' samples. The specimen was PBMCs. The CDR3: CSATPSGSWTGELFF. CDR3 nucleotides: TGCAGTGCTACTCCTAGCGGGAGTTGGACCGGGGAGCTGTTTTTT.